Below are 7 T cell receptor beta chains sequenced from a single sample in a study of CD8 T cells in ankylosing spondylitis (dated by TCRdb to about 2017). The research as a whole found: A TCR beta motif of fewer than 10 highly homologous amino acid variants appeared characteristic of blood from ankylosing spondylitis patients.

These receptors' antigens are unknown. The library relied on 5' RACE. The sequencer listed for this sample is Illumina HiSeq 2500. TCRdb ran its own pipeline on the public reads, namely fastp trimming at Q25 and MiXCR clone calling, and kept in-frame beta chains. CDR3 protein duplicates are merged, each entry listing the most common genes and DNA. The sample table shows fewer than 550,000 distinct CDR3 sequences, and 5.3% are seen once. The ten largest clones represent approximately 3.5% of the sample. The sample comprised blood, either unsorted or a sorted T cell fraction (not recorded which). All receptors derive from a male donor with ankylosing spondylitis.

The chain couples TRBV11-1 to TRBJ1-6; D call uncertain. This CDR3 comprises 15 residues. Trimming cost V 2 bases and J 10 bases, with 15 bases left between them. The germline V gene has CDR1 SGHAT and CDR2 FQDESV (reference sequence). The CDR3: CASSLSLGISSPLHF. The DNA of the CDR3 is TGTGCCAGCAGCTTAAGTCTGGGGATTTCATCACCCCTCCACTTT. The whole variable domain, remainder taken from reference TRBV11-1 and TRBJ1-6, is EAEVAQSPRYKITEKSQAVAFWCDPISGHATLYWYRQILGQGPELLVQFQDESVVDDSQLPKDRFSAERLKGVDSTLKIQPAELGDSAMYLCASSLSLGISSPLHFGNGTRLTVT.

This clonotype has at least ten counts. This chain connects TRBV15 to TRBJ2-6; D gene uncertain. V lost 0 bases and J 1 base, leaving 7 bases between the germline ends. Germline CDR1 LNHNV, CDR2 YYDKDF (reference sequence). There are 16 residues in the CDR3. Here the CDR3 DNA reads TGTGCCACCAGCAGAGATTATGGGTCTGGGGCCAACGTCCTGACTTTC. Protein product: CATSRDYGSGANVLTF.

This clonotype has a count of ten or more. CDR3 protein: CASSRGGNTEAFF. DNA for the CDR3: TGCGCCAGCAGCCGAGGGGGCAACACTGAAGCTTTCTTT. This rearrangement joins TRBV5-1 to TRBJ1-1; TRBD1 aligns across 7 bases. The junction had 2 bases not matched to a gene; V was cut back by 4 bases and J by 2 bases. The CDR3 spans 13 residues. Germline CDR1 SGHRS, CDR2 YFSETQ.

The table lists this clonotype with a count of one. Possible read error: a much larger clone is one base away. Given the absence of the conserved phenylalanine or tryptophan at the CDR3 end, a read error is likely. This chain joins TRBV12-3 or TRBV12-4 and TRBJ1-4, with D maybe TRBD1 (5 bases). Trimming took off 8 bases at V and 7 bases at J, with 20 bases between the two ends. This CDR3 comprises 15 residues. CDR3 sequence: CASAHGAGLGEKLFS. The CDR3 coding sequence is TGTGCCAGCGCCCATGGGGCAGGGTTGGGTGAAAAACTGTTTTCT.

This clonotype showed up many times. This chain joins TRBV28 and TRBJ1-6; D uncertain. The germline V gene has CDR1 MDHEN and CDR2 SYDVKM. The CDR3 extends over 15 amino acids. V was clipped by 5 bases and J by 8 bases, with 16 bases between them. The CDR3 loop reads CASSTARGLDSPLHF. CDR3 DNA sequence: TGTGCCAGCAGTACCGCCCGGGGATTAGATTCACCCCTCCACTTT.

This clonotype was observed many times. In nucleotides, the CDR3 is TGCAGTGCCGGGACAGAGTACGAGCAGTACTTC. Translating gives CSAGTEYEQYF. The V call is TRBV20-1, the J call TRBJ2-7; 7 bases fit TRBD1. The CDR3 is made up of 11 amino acids. Germline lookup yields CDR1 DFQATT and CDR2 SNEGSKA (reference sequence). V shed 6 bases and J 4 bases; nucleotides not matched to a gene: 3.

The sample holds many counts of this clonotype. CDR3 protein: CSARDLEGTGMNTEAFF. The DNA of the CDR3 is TGCAGTGCTAGAGATTTAGAGGGAACGGGGATGAACACTGAAGCTTTCTTT. The chain couples TRBV20-1 to TRBJ1-1; D call uncertain. Germline CDR1 is DFQATT and CDR2 is SNEGSKA (reference sequence). V was clipped by 0 bases and J by 0 bases, with 17 bases between them. The CDR3 covers 17 residues.